Described below is a single T cell receptor (beta chain) sequence and its context. This table comes from immunoSEQ multiplex PCR, and its TCRdb copy is limited to in-frame clones, with some not included. Of about 100,000 clones in the sample, under 90% were seen once. The record originates from a study of PD-1 blockade in mismatch repair-deficient tumors. Mismatch repair deficiency was confirmed in all patients, by PCR or immunohistochemistry. TCRs were sequenced from a few patients responding to pembrolizumab. The CDR3 is 14 residues long. Germline lookup yields CDR1 SNHLY and CDR2 FYNNEI. Between the trimmed V and J ends, which lost 7 bases and 6 bases, there was a span of 18 bases.

The source is an adult with mismatch repair-deficient cancer. Sequences were derived from peripheral blood, sampled roughly 36 weeks after starting pembrolizumab. This chain joins TRBV2 and TRBJ1-2, with D unresolved. CDR3 nucleotide sequence: TGTGCCAGCAACATGCCCCTCTTGGTGGATGGCTACACCTTC. This encodes CASNMPLLVDGYTF.